One and the same sample provided the 28 T cell receptor beta chains below, sequenced in a study of CD8+CD57+ T cells in acquired aplastic anemia. CDR3 and TCR beta VDJ profiling relied on genomic DNA as the template. In TCRdb, the reads were re-called with MiXCR into one record per CDR3 protein. The sample holds over 150,000 distinct CDR3 sequences; less than 70% are singletons and the top ten take approximately 15%. Sequencing was performed on sorted CD4+, CD8+, or CD8+CD57+ T cells (not recorded which) from PBMCs. These receptors were taken from a human donor in good health, serving as a control.

Concerning this clonotype itself: With a much larger clone just one base away, this may be a read error. The rearrangement links TRBV6-2 or TRBV6-3 to TRBJ2-7; D is tentatively TRBD1 or TRBD2 (6 bases each). CDR1 is MNHEY, CDR2 SVGEGT, per germline. Trimming left V 6 bases short and J 5 bases short, with 14 bases between. This CDR3 spans 13 amino acids. The CDR3 sequence is CASRRTGRNEQYF. CDR3 sequence (DNA): TGTGCCAGCAGGAGAACAGGGAGGAACGAGCAGTACTTC.

The V call is TRBV2, the J call TRBJ1-6, with a weak D call TRBD1 (5 bases). Germline CDR1 reads SNHLY; CDR2 reads FYNNEI. Trimming removed 5 bases from V and 3 bases from J, with 11 bases in between. CDR3 length: 15 amino acids. The CDR3 loop reads CASSPQDIYNSPLHF. The CDR3 nucleotides read TGTGCCAGCAGTCCACAGGATATCTATAATTCACCCCTCCACTTT.

The chain couples TRBV11-2 to TRBJ2-7; the D gene is possibly TRBD2 (5 bases). Germline V gene lookup returns CDR1 SGHAT and CDR2 FQNNGV. CDR3 length equals 14 residues. V lost 6 bases, J lost 2 bases, and 14 bases lay in between. The CDR3, as DNA: TGTGCCAGCAGACACGGGGTGGGCGCCTACGAGCAGTACTTC. Protein product: CASRHGVGAYEQYF.

With respect to this clonotype: At one boundary the junction diverges from the germline segment, which might be a read error. This chain joins TRBV7-8 and TRBJ1-5; TRBD1 aligns across 7 bases. The CDR3 runs to 15 residues. Germline CDR1 reads SGHVS; CDR2 reads FQNEAQ. The CDR3 spells CASSQPRQGYQPQHF. Written as DNA, the CDR3 is TGCGCCAGCAGCCAACCCAGACAGGGTTATCAGCCCCAGCATTTT. The full variable domain, with the rest looked up from reference TRBV7-8 and TRBJ1-5, is GAGVSQSPRYKVAKRGQDVALRCDPISGHVSLFWYQQALGQGPEFLTYFQNEAQLDKSGLPSDRFFAERPEGSVSTLKIQRTQQEDSAVYLCASSQPRQGYQPQHFGDGTRLSIL.

This clonotype was picked up many times. Written as DNA, the CDR3 is TGTGCCAGCAGTTACTCGGGCAGTTTTAATTCACCCCTCCACTTT. This translates into CASSYSGSFNSPLHF. The chain links TRBV6-6 to TRBJ1-6; D unclear. The CDR3 contains 15 residues. Germline CDR1 reads MNHNY; CDR2 reads SVGAGI (reference sequence). The ends were cut back, 0 bases at V and 6 bases at J, with 9 bases in the middle.

A remark on this clonotype: Germline is not matched at one junction end, which may reflect a read error. This chain connects TRBV19 to TRBJ1-1, with D tentatively TRBD1 (5 bases). The CDR3 sequence is 13 residues long. Looked up from germline, CDR1 is LNHDA and CDR2 is SQIVND (reference sequence). CDR3 nucleotide sequence: TGTGCCAGTATTGATCAGGTGGACACTGAAGCTCTCTTT. This translates into CASIDQVDTEALF. Combining the CDR3 with reference TRBV19 and TRBJ1-1 gives the whole variable domain DGGITQSPKYLFRKEGQNVTLSCEQNLNHDAMYWYRQDPGQGLRLIYYSQIVNDFQKGDIAEGYSVSREKKESFPLTVTSAQKNPTAFYLCASIDQVDTEALFGQGTRLTVV.

This chain joins TRBV9 and TRBJ1-6; D remains ambiguous. This CDR3 has 13 residues. The V gene's germline CDR1 is SGDLS and CDR2 YYNGEE. V lost 1 base, J lost 8 bases, and 7 bases lay in between. CDR3 protein: CASSVMEDSPLHF. The CDR3 nucleotides are TGTGCCAGCAGCGTAATGGAGGATTCACCCCTCCACTTT.

V usage is TRBV29-1 and J usage is TRBJ1-2; weak D call: TRBD1 (5 bases). V was cut by 2 bases and J by 2 bases, with 15 bases left in between. Germline V gene lookup returns CDR1 SQVTM and CDR2 ANQGSEA. The CDR3 is made up of 15 amino acids. In DNA, the CDR3 is TGCAGCGTTGAACGGCTCGGGGCGCTAAACTATGGCTACACCTTC. This sequence encodes CSVERLGALNYGYTF.

The chain has TRBV25-1 and TRBJ2-5, with D possibly matching TRBD2 (6 bases). The CDR3 loop spans 15 amino acids. V dropped 5 bases and J dropped 5 bases, with 18 bases sitting between them. Germline V CDR1 and CDR2: MGHDK, SYGVNS. DNA for the CDR3: TGTGCCAGCAGTAATCCGTCGGGAGTGTGGGAGACCCAGTACTTC. Its translation is CASSNPSGVWETQYF. Full variable domain (outside the CDR3, taken from reference TRBV25-1 and TRBJ2-5): EADIYQTPRYLVIGTGKKITLECSQTMGHDKMYWYQQDPGMELHLIHYSYGVNSTEKGDLSSESTVSRIRTEHFPLTLESARPSHTSQYLCASSNPSGVWETQYFGPGTRLLVL.

The chain carries TRBV7-2 and TRBJ1-2, with D perhaps TRBD1 (5 bases). Germline-derived CDR1 and CDR2 are SGHTA and FQGNSA. V was trimmed by 2 bases and J by 6 bases, leaving 16 bases between them. There are 15 residues in the CDR3. The CDR3 protein is CASSLRSGGYNGYTF. The DNA of the CDR3 is TGTGCCAGCAGCTTAAGGAGCGGGGGATACAATGGCTACACCTTC.

This chain uses TRBV20-1 with TRBJ1-2, with 10 bases matching TRBD1. Unmatched junction bases numbered 14, after V lost 5 bases and J lost 8 bases. The CDR3 is made up of 15 amino acids. Per germline, CDR1 DFQATT and CDR2 SNEGSKA (reference sequence). CDR3 region: CSAGLGTGAIGGYTF. DNA of the CDR3: TGCAGTGCTGGACTAGGGACAGGGGCTATAGGCGGCTACACCTTC.

This clonotype has ten or more counts. V is TRBV19 and J is TRBJ2-7, with TRBD1 matching 8 bases. This CDR3 comprises 14 residues. CDR1 is LNHDA, CDR2 SQIVND, per germline (reference sequence). After removal of 4 bases from V and 3 bases from J, the junction contained 5 bases not matched to a gene. The CDR3 sequence is CASSKTGDRYEQYF. As DNA, the CDR3 is TGTGCCAGTAGTAAGACAGGGGACCGCTACGAGCAGTACTTC.

The V and J genes are TRBV7-6 and TRBJ2-3, with no clear D. Germline CDR1 reads SGHVS; CDR2 reads FNYEAQ. V was pared by 0 bases and J by 6 bases, with 4 bases between. The length of the CDR3 is 12 residues. CDR3 sequence: CASSLAWDTQYF. The CDR3 DNA sequence: TGTGCCAGCAGCTTAGCGTGGGATACGCAGTATTTT.

The chain couples TRBV5-1 to TRBJ2-3; 8 bases align to TRBD1. The CDR3 runs 15 residues. The J segment lost 4 bases and the V segment lost 1 base, leaving 5 bases of the junction unmatched. CDR1 is SGHRS and CDR2 is YFSETQ in the germline V gene. The chain's CDR3 is CASSLIQGDADTQYF. The CDR3 nucleotides are TGCGCCAGCAGCTTGATACAGGGGGACGCAGATACGCAGTATTTT.

The chain recombines TRBV15 with TRBJ2-3; no definite D call. The CDR3 totals 15 residues. Per the germline V gene, CDR1 is LNHNV and CDR2 is YYDKDF (reference sequence). V lost 2 bases to trimming and J lost 6 bases, with 15 bases between them. The chain's CDR3 is CATSRNPRSADTQYF. The CDR3 DNA follows: TGTGCCACCAGCAGAAACCCTAGATCGGCGGATACGCAGTATTTT.

Ten or more counts support this clonotype. The chain uses TRBV7-2 and TRBJ1-3; D perhaps matches TRBD1 (5 bases). Germline CDR1 reads SGHTA; CDR2 reads FQGNSA. This CDR3 has 15 residues. V shed 3 bases and J shed 0 bases, with 9 bases lying between them. Written as DNA, the CDR3 is TGTGCCAGCAGCTTCTCAGGGAGCTCTGGAAACACCATATATTTT. It yields the protein CASSFSGSSGNTIYF.

The V and J genes are TRBV9 and TRBJ2-7; D may be TRBD1 (6 bases). The CDR3 is made up of 14 amino acids. Looked up from germline, CDR1 is SGDLS and CDR2 is YYNGEE. V was pared by 6 bases and J by 2 bases, with 15 bases between. The CDR3 DNA reads as TGTGCCAGCACCCCCGGGACAATACCCTACGAGCAGTACTTC. Residues: CASTPGTIPYEQYF.

The genes are TRBV12-3 or TRBV12-4 and TRBJ2-5; unclear D gene. Trimming removed 5 bases from V and 5 bases from J, with 3 bases in between. This CDR3 contains 10 residues. CDR3 residues: CASSPETQYF. The CDR3 bases are TGTGCCAGCAGTCCTGAGACCCAGTACTTC.

The table lists this clonotype with many counts. This chain uses TRBV20-1 with TRBJ2-3; 9 positions match TRBD2. In germline, CDR1 is DFQATT, CDR2 SNEGSKA (reference sequence). The CDR3 consists of 15 residues. The V gene end was trimmed by 6 bases and the J gene end by 6 bases; junction bases not matched to a gene: 13. Written as DNA, the CDR3 is TGCAGTGCGCCGCGAGCGGGGGGCTTAGAGGATACGCAGTATTTT. It translates to CSAPRAGGLEDTQYF.

The chain is built from TRBV7-6 and TRBJ2-7; TRBD1 or TRBD2 may be the D gene (5 bases each). Germline CDR1 is SGHVS and CDR2 is FNYEAQ. CDR3 length equals 16 residues. V gave up 1 base and J gave up 2 bases, with 15 bases separating them. Here the CDR3 reads CASSLGETARAYEQYF. As DNA, the CDR3 is TGTGCCAGCAGCTTAGGGGAGACAGCCCGCGCCTACGAGCAGTACTTC.

In this sample, this clonotype turned up many times. The chain recombines TRBV5-1 with TRBJ1-2; TRBD1 agrees at 7 bases. This CDR3 is built from 13 residues. After removal of 6 bases from V and 6 bases from J, the junction contained 8 bases not matched to a gene. Germline CDR1 is SGHRS and CDR2 is YFSETQ. The CDR3 here is CASNYDRADGYTF. CDR3 DNA: TGCGCCAGCAACTACGACAGGGCTGATGGCTACACCTTC. Full variable domain (rest looked up from reference TRBV5-1 and TRBJ1-2): KAGVTQTPRYLIKTRGQQVTLSCSPISGHRSVSWYQQTPGQGLQFLFEYFSETQRNKGNFPGRFSGRQFSNSRSEMNVSTLELGDSALYLCASNYDRADGYTFGSGTRLTVV.

This clonotype was counted between two and nine times. The rearrangement links TRBV28 to TRBJ1-4; D gene ambiguous. This CDR3 is built from 13 residues. Germline-derived CDR1 and CDR2 are MDHEN and SYDVKM. Trimming shortened V by 5 bases and J by 3 bases, and 7 bases separated the two germline ends. CDR3: CASSGSSNEKLFF. The CDR3 bases are TGTGCCAGCAGTGGGTCTTCTAATGAAAAACTGTTTTTT.

This clonotype was seen only a few times. A much larger clone is a single base away; this may be a read error. The chain recombines TRBV6-5 with TRBJ1-5; D is unresolved. The J call may be faulty, since TRBJ2-3 better matches the DNA end. Germline CDR1 reads MNHEY; CDR2 reads SVGAGI. This CDR3 comprises 13 residues. CDR3: CASRRYSNQPQYF. The DNA for the CDR3 is TGTGCCAGCAGGCGCTATAGCAATCAGCCCCAGTATTTT.

The chain carries TRBV15 and TRBJ1-1, with TRBD1 matching 7 bases. Germline CDR1 and CDR2: LNHNV and YYDKDF (reference sequence). There are 13 residues in the CDR3. V lost 5 bases and J lost 8; bases outside the gene matches: 8. The CDR3 coding sequence is TGTGCCACCAGCGATCGACAGGGTGGGGAAGCTTTCTTT. It codes for CATSDRQGGEAFF.

This chain joins TRBV29-1 and TRBJ2-1; tentatively, D is TRBD2 (6 bases). This CDR3 has 13 amino acids. Germline V gene sequence: CDR1 SQVTM, CDR2 ANQGSEA. Between the trimmed V and J ends, which lost 5 bases and 6 bases, there was a span of 14 bases. The CDR3 sequence is CSVRLGGGNEQFF. As DNA, the CDR3 is TGCAGCGTTCGACTGGGGGGAGGCAATGAGCAGTTCTTC.

The chain couples TRBV7-9 to TRBJ2-7, with D perhaps matching TRBD1 (6 bases). The DNA end lines up better with TRBJ2-5; the J call may be wrong. The CDR3 sequence is 19 residues long. The germline V gene encodes CDR1 SEHNR and CDR2 FQNEAQ (reference sequence). Here the CDR3 DNA reads TGTGCCAGCAGCACCGTCTTCTCAGATTGGCTGGGGGCCGGGGAGACCCAGTACTTC. Translated: CASSTVFSDWLGAGETQYF.

This clonotype was seen a few times. V usage is TRBV6-2 or TRBV6-3 and J usage is TRBJ2-2; 13 bases line up with TRBD2. Losses at the gene ends were 2 bases for V and 4 bases for J; bases not matched to a gene: 4. CDR1 and CDR2 (germline): MNHEY, SVGEGT. This CDR3 spans 17 amino acids. In nucleotides, the CDR3 is TGTGCCAGCAGTTACGAGACTAGCGGGGGGATCACCGGGGAGCTGTTTTTT. It is translated as CASSYETSGGITGELFF.

V is TRBV7-2 and J is TRBJ2-7; 12 nucleotides align to TRBD2. CDR1 is SGHTA and CDR2 is FQGNSA in the germline V gene. The CDR3 is 17 amino acids. V lost 6 bases and J lost 0; bases outside the gene matches: 9. The CDR3 loop is CASSQTSGGPSSYEQYF. In nucleotides, the CDR3 is TGTGCCAGCAGTCAAACTAGCGGGGGGCCGAGCTCCTACGAGCAGTACTTC.